The rows below give T cell receptor beta chains drawn from one sample of a study of blood T cell repertoires in COVID-19. Data came from immunoSEQ multiplex PCR; TCRdb stores just in-frame clones and leaves some out. The top ten clones hold approximately 5.7% of a sample with 310,000 or so clones, around 88% of them seen once. Sequences were obtained from PBMCs or T cells enriched from blood (not recorded which). These receptors originate from a woman in her thirties or forties who had recovered from COVID-19. Both conserved end residues are trimmed from each CDR3. Fields, in order: J gene, V gene, CDR3 protein.

>TRBJ2-3|TRBV4-3
ASSRGLAVFPTADTQY
>TRBJ2-5|TRBV4-3
ASSQDLSIQVETQY
>TRBJ2-4|TRBV11-3
ASSLTSGNIQY
>TRBJ2-3|TRBV19
ASSIVRTGAYNYPQY
>TRBJ2-1|TRBV24-1
ATSDTSGSSYNEQF
>TRBJ2-2|TRBV12-3/TRBV12-4
ASSSFQAGELF
>TRBJ2-2|TRBV10-3
AISDPPAGELF
>TRBJ2-3|TRBV29-1
SVEGGSTDTQY
>TRBJ2-5|TRBV7-3
ASSAGRAGETQY
>TRBJ1-1|TRBV6-2/TRBV6-3
ASSSSRGRNTEAF
>TRBJ1-5|TRBV6-5
ASSSTKKPNQPQH
>TRBJ2-1|TRBV29-1
SVERRDYTNNEQF
>TRBJ1-5|TRBV6-5
ASGNGGARPQH
>TRBJ2-1|TRBV3-1/TRBV3-2
ASSLKGQKSDNNEQF
>TRBJ2-1|TRBV27
ASSQHRTGIFEQF
>TRBJ1-3|TRBV6-2/TRBV6-3
ASSSGTTGNTIY
>TRBJ1-4|TRBV5-1
ASSLSNPATNEKLF
>TRBJ2-5|TRBV28
ASSAVETQY
>TRBJ1-2|TRBV4-2
ASSQKIAAGYT
>TRBJ1-5|TRBV11-2
ASSLVPEQPQH
>TRBJ1-3|TRBV5-1
ASSREGGGYSGNTIY
>TRBJ2-3|TRBV19
ASSTGKILGTDTQY
>TRBJ2-7|TRBV5-1
ASSLGVGGRAYEQY
>TRBJ1-6|TRBV21-1
ASSTGGRLNSPLH
>TRBJ2-2|TRBV7-2
ASSRGDTGELF
>TRBJ2-3|TRBV5-6
ASSLGLGRDTQY
>TRBJ2-4|TRBV7-2
ASSSQGGNIQY
>TRBJ2-2|TRBV24-1
ATSDWASLGTGELF
>TRBJ1-5|TRBV7-8
ASSLDRSDNQPQH
>TRBJ2-1|TRBV24-1
ATSDPRTTRGREFYNEQF
>TRBJ1-2|TRBV14
ASSQGDRGQYGYT
>TRBJ2-1|TRBV2
ATRTASYNEQF
>TRBJ2-7|TRBV7-8
ASSWRQGPYEQY
>TRBJ1-2|TRBV4-3
ASSQDTGNNYGYT
>TRBJ1-5|TRBV7-8
ASSFVTGIGNQPQH
>TRBJ2-7|TRBV7-2
ASSPTGLNEQY
>TRBJ2-3|TRBV7-2
ASSLVLAGDTQY
>TRBJ1-5|TRBV6-5
ASRGTANQPQH
>TRBJ1-1|TRBV7-9
ASSLTGVNTEAF
>TRBJ2-1|TRBV28
ASSGRGYSPYNEQF
>TRBJ2-7|TRBV7-2
ASSLTVAREQY
>TRBJ2-1|TRBV6-4
ASSDSRREYNEQF
>TRBJ2-1|TRBV3-1/TRBV3-2
ASSQAWGSGSQGEQF
>TRBJ2-7|TRBV12-3/TRBV12-4
ASSRDREYEQY
>TRBJ1-6|TRBV7-2
ASSLRQGDSPLH
>TRBJ2-7|TRBV2
ASSGPPGIDYEQY
>TRBJ2-7|TRBV6-1
ASSERGTGQGPYEQY
>TRBJ2-6|TRBV6-1
ASSETSTPQT
>TRBJ1-2|TRBV14
ASSQAGYGYT
>TRBJ1-5|TRBV27
ASSLSGVVGQPQH